The rows below give T cell receptor beta chains drawn from one sample of a study of blood T cell repertoires in COVID-19. Only in-frame clones appear in the TCRdb table, and some are missing; sequencing was by immunoSEQ multiplex PCR. This table holds 300,000 or so clones, approximately 89% found once. The source material was peripheral blood. The receptors shown here come from a woman younger than 45 who had recovered from COVID-19. Both conserved end residues are part of each CDR3. D genes are given only for firm matches. Some rows have no size entry. The others give once, few or many, or a class for an expanded clone.

CDR3aa: CISGTPSATEAFF; CDR3nt: TGTATAAGCGGGACACCCTCCGCAACTGAAGCTTTCTTT; d_gene: .; j_gene: TRBJ1-1; abundance: .; v_gene: TRBV18
CDR3aa: CASSFNTGQASSYEQYF; CDR3nt: TGTGCCAGCAGCTTTAACACCGGACAGGCGAGCTCCTACGAGCAGTACTTC; d_gene: TRBD1; j_gene: TRBJ2-7; abundance: .; v_gene: TRBV7-6
CDR3aa: CASSSQGTYNEQFF; CDR3nt: TGCGCCAGCAGCTCACAGGGAACCTACAATGAGCAGTTCTTC; d_gene: .; j_gene: TRBJ2-1; abundance: once; v_gene: TRBV5-1
CDR3aa: CATSLTGQANISNQPQHF; CDR3nt: TGTGCCACCAGCCTAACTGGACAGGCCAATATTAGCAATCAGCCCCAGCATTTT; d_gene: TRBD1; j_gene: TRBJ1-5; abundance: .; v_gene: TRBV15
CDR3aa: CASSIQGSSYEQYF; CDR3nt: TGTGCCAGCAGCATACAGGGGAGCTCCTACGAGCAGTACTTC; d_gene: TRBD1; j_gene: TRBJ2-7; abundance: .; v_gene: TRBV9
CDR3aa: CASSSPFAGVDEKLFF; CDR3nt: TGTGCCAGCAGCTCCCCCTTCGCGGGGGTTGATGAAAAACTGTTTTTT; d_gene: .; j_gene: TRBJ1-4; abundance: .; v_gene: TRBV5-6
CDR3aa: CASRESSNNSPLHF; CDR3nt: TGTGCCAGCAGGGAGAGTAGTAATAATTCACCCCTCCACTTT; d_gene: .; j_gene: TRBJ1-6; abundance: .; v_gene: TRBV28
CDR3aa: CASSLGGWYRDYEQYF; CDR3nt: TGTGCCAGCAGTTTGGGTGGTTGGTACAGGGACTACGAGCAGTACTTC; d_gene: .; j_gene: TRBJ2-7; abundance: .; v_gene: TRBV28
CDR3aa: CASTLNQPQHF; CDR3nt: TGTGCCAGCACCCTCAATCAGCCCCAGCATTTT; d_gene: .; j_gene: TRBJ1-5; abundance: .; v_gene: TRBV6-5
CDR3aa: CASSLARRDTQYF; CDR3nt: TGTGCCAGCAGCTTAGCGAGGAGGGATACGCAGTATTTT; d_gene: .; j_gene: TRBJ2-3; abundance: .; v_gene: TRBV7-6
CDR3aa: CASSETRDSPLHF; CDR3nt: TGTGCCAGCAGTGAAACGAGGGATTCACCCCTCCACTTT; d_gene: .; j_gene: TRBJ1-6; abundance: .; v_gene: TRBV2
CDR3aa: CSARSMGGHFF; CDR3nt: TGCAGTGCTAGATCAATGGGGGGTCATTTTTTT; d_gene: .; j_gene: TRBJ1-4; abundance: .; v_gene: TRBV20-1
CDR3aa: CASSPIEGSSAEAFF; CDR3nt: TGTGCCAGCAGCCCGATTGAAGGGAGTAGCGCTGAAGCTTTCTTT; d_gene: .; j_gene: TRBJ1-1; abundance: .; v_gene: TRBV28
CDR3aa: CASSVGLSSNQPQHF; CDR3nt: TGTGCCAGCAGCGTAGGTCTTAGTAGCAATCAGCCCCAGCATTTT; d_gene: .; j_gene: TRBJ1-5; abundance: once; v_gene: TRBV9
CDR3aa: CASSLGRANEQFF; CDR3nt: TGTGCCAGCAGTTTGGGCAGGGCCAATGAGCAGTTCTTC; d_gene: .; j_gene: TRBJ2-1; abundance: .; v_gene: TRBV27
CDR3aa: CASSAGQGAQNSPLHF; CDR3nt: TGTGCCAGCAGCGCGGGACAGGGGGCGCAAAATTCACCCCTCCACTTT; d_gene: TRBD1; j_gene: TRBJ1-6; abundance: .; v_gene: TRBV9
CDR3aa: CASSHRDRGYNEQFF; CDR3nt: TGTGCCAGTAGTCACCGGGACAGGGGATACAATGAGCAGTTCTTC; d_gene: TRBD1; j_gene: TRBJ2-1; abundance: .; v_gene: TRBV19
CDR3aa: CASSVDLTGRDYGYTF; CDR3nt: TGTGCCAGCAGCGTAGATCTCACCGGTCGGGACTATGGCTACACCTTC; d_gene: .; j_gene: TRBJ1-2; abundance: .; v_gene: TRBV9
CDR3aa: CASKTGGFQWRAFF; CDR3nt: TGTGCCAGCAAGACAGGGGGATTCCAATGGCGGGCTTTCTTT; d_gene: TRBD1; j_gene: TRBJ1-1; abundance: few; v_gene: TRBV6-5